These T cell receptor beta chains were read from a single sample in a study of blood T cells in healthy people across ages. TCRdb re-analysed the 5' RACE reads in MiXCR, keeping a single row per CDR3 protein. The sample records about 640,000 distinct CDR3 sequences, around three fifths being singletons. Sequencing was done on a sample of blood. The source of these receptors is a man aged 55 to 70 in good health. Each CDR3 is given with its conserved first and last residue. The D gene is left open where the match is weak. Clone size is given for some rows only: seen once, a few or many times, or a class if the clone is expanded.

D	V	length	size	J	DNA	CDR3
.	TRBV7-9	14	.	TRBJ1-6	TGTGCCAGCAGCTTACATCAGACAAATTCACCCCTCCACTTT	CASSLHQTNSPLHF
TRBD2	TRBV11-2	14	.	TRBJ2-4	TGTGCCAGCAGCTTAGCGGGGGGGCATAACATTCAGTACTTC	CASSLAGGHNIQYF
.	TRBV7-9	16	.	TRBJ2-4	TGTGCCAGCAGCTTAGGGTCCCCCGGGTCCAAAAACATTCAGTACTTC	CASSLGSPGSKNIQYF
.	TRBV7-2	16	few	TRBJ2-6	TGTGCCAGCAGCTTGGGCAGGGCCTCTGGGGCCAACGTCCTGACTTTC	CASSLGRASGANVLTF
TRBD1	TRBV25-1	14	.	TRBJ1-4	TGTGCCAGCAGTGAGGGACAGGGAGTTGAAAAACTGTTTTTT	CASSEGQGVEKLFF
TRBD2	TRBV20-1	17	few	TRBJ2-3	TGCAGCCCCAGGGGGACCCTAGCGGGGGCCCACACAGATACGCAGTATTTT	CSPRGTLAGAHTDTQYF
.	TRBV5-1	14	.	TRBJ2-4	TGCGCCAGCAGCACCGGGACACCCAAAAACATTCAGTACTTC	CASSTGTPKNIQYF
.	TRBV12-3/TRBV12-4	15	.	TRBJ2-5	TGTGCCAGCAGCCCCGGGGACGGCCCCAGAGAGACCCAGTACTTC	CASSPGDGPRETQYF
.	TRBV5-1	13	.	TRBJ2-5	TGCGCCAGCAGCTTGGGGCAAGAAAAGACCCAGTACTTC	CASSLGQEKTQYF
.	TRBV12-3/TRBV12-4	14	many	TRBJ2-3	TGTGCCAGCAGTTTTAGGGGGAGAGCAGATACGCAGTATTTT	CASSFRGRADTQYF
TRBD2	TRBV3-1	14	.	TRBJ2-1	TGTGCCAGCAGCCAATTCGGGGGGGGCAATGAGCAGTTCTTC	CASSQFGGGNEQFF
.	TRBV27	17	.	TRBJ1-1	TGTGCCAGCAGTTTATATGGGTCGGGGAGGATGGACACTGAAGCTTTCTTT	CASSLYGSGRMDTEAFF
.	TRBV7-8	13	many	TRBJ2-1	TGTGCCAGCAGCCCCCGACGAGCGAATGAGCAGTTCTTC	CASSPRRANEQFF
.	TRBV5-1	15	.	TRBJ1-1	TGCGCCAGCAGCTTGGAAGGACCCATGAACACTGAAGCTTTCTTT	CASSLEGPMNTEAFF
.	TRBV2	15	.	TRBJ2-7	TGTGCCAGCAGTGTTGAGGGTACGGGTCCGGGGGAGCAGTACTTC	CASSVEGTGPGEQYF
TRBD2	TRBV2	17	.	TRBJ2-7	TGTGCCAGCAGTGAAGTAACTAGCGACCCGGATCCGGACGAGCAGTACTTC	CASSEVTSDPDPDEQYF
TRBD1	TRBV5-1	15	few	TRBJ2-5	TGCGCCAGCAGCTCGCAAACGACAGGGATAAAGACCCAGTACTTC	CASSSQTTGIKTQYF